The 25 T cell receptor beta chains below come from one sample, sequenced in a study of T cells expressing NK-cell markers. TCRdb reprocessed the 5' RACE reads and reports one entry per CDR3 protein, with no DNA. This sample contains about 300,000 distinct CDR3 sequences. Sequencing was performed on blood T cells: a sorted CD56 or NKG2C T cell subset, CD4+ or CD8+ T cells, or bulk PBMC T cells (not recorded which). These receptors all stem from a woman aged 18 to 69 in good health.

The chain carries TRBV6-1 and TRBJ1-1. The CDR3 has 17 amino acids. Germline assignment: CDR1 MNHNS and CDR2 SASEGT. The CDR3 sequence: CASTAARRGGAHTEAFF.

The V gene is TRBV7-2, the J gene TRBJ1-1; TCRdb outputs TRBD1, but without DNA this stays unchecked. CDR3 length equals 17 residues. Looked up from germline, CDR1 is SGHTA and CDR2 is FQGNSA. The CDR3: CASSRGDRGLLNTEAFF.

The chain has TRBV12-3 or TRBV12-4 and TRBJ1-6; TCRdb names TRBD1, which stays unverified in the absence of DNA. The CDR3 contains 14 residues. The CDR3 sequence: CASSHQGRDSPLHF.

The chain employs TRBV27 and TRBJ1-2; without DNA, the TCRdb call of TRBD1 cannot be checked. Germline CDR1 and CDR2: MNHEY and SMNVEV (reference sequence). The CDR3 is made up of 14 amino acids. The chain's CDR3 is CASSLNRDSYGYTF.

The J gene is TRBJ2-1, the V gene TRBV12-3 or TRBV12-4; TCRdb reports TRBD2, a call that lacks DNA to check it against. The CDR3 sequence is 15 residues long. The CDR3 sequence is CASSIPGTRGNEQFF.

This chain joins TRBV15 and TRBJ1-1; TCRdb's D call, TRBD1, is unchecked because there is no DNA. The length of the CDR3 is 14 residues. The germline CDR1 and CDR2 sequences are LNHNV and YYDKDF (reference sequence). The CDR3 is CATRTGPSNTEAFF.

The chain carries TRBV20-1 and TRBJ1-1; as DNA is missing, the TRBD1 call by TCRdb cannot be tested. Germline V gene lookup returns CDR1 DFQATT and CDR2 SNEGSKA (reference sequence). The CDR3 covers 15 residues. Here the CDR3 reads CSARAGTVMNTEAFF.

This chain links TRBV3-1 with TRBJ2-4; TCRdb designates TRBD2, a call that cannot be tested without DNA. The CDR3 is made up of 15 amino acids. Germline V gene data show CDR1 as LGHDT and CDR2 as YNNKEL (reference sequence). The CDR3 is CASSQVTTAKNIQYF.

The chain has TRBV19 and TRBJ2-3; the D call of TRBD2 rests on TCRdb alone, since no DNA is present to check it. Per germline, CDR1 LNHDA and CDR2 SQIVND (reference sequence). The CDR3 spans 17 residues. This CDR3 reads CASGGGLAGLRTDTQYF. The variable domain in full, completed from reference TRBV19 and TRBJ2-3, reads DGGITQSPKYLFRKEGQNVTLSCEQNLNHDAMYWYRQDPGQGLRLIYYSQIVNDFQKGDIAEGYSVSREKKESFPLTVTSAQKNPTAFYLCASGGGLAGLRTDTQYFGPGTRLTVL.

The V gene is TRBV6-2 or TRBV6-3, the J gene TRBJ2-3; TCRdb reports TRBD1, a call that lacks DNA to check it against. This CDR3 is 17 amino acids long. Germline V CDR1 and CDR2: MNHEY, SVGEGT. CDR3 amino acids: CASSSPHRDRYTDTQYF.

The chain has TRBV7-8 and TRBJ2-3; TCRdb calls TRBD1, which cannot be checked without DNA. The CDR3 is made up of 16 amino acids. Per the germline V gene, CDR1 is SGHVS and CDR2 is FQNEAQ. The CDR3 sequence is CASSVEGWTGRDTQYF.

The V and J genes are TRBV9 and TRBJ2-3; TCRdb's D call of TRBD1 is untestable without DNA. This CDR3 region has 16 residues. The germline CDR1 and CDR2 sequences are SGDLS and YYNGEE. The CDR3 spells CASSVDHHPPTDTQYF.

V gene TRBV7-3 combines with J gene TRBJ2-1; absent DNA, TCRdb's TRBD1 call cannot be checked. Germline values: CDR1 SGHTA, CDR2 FQGTGA. The CDR3 is 13 amino acids. CDR3 in amino acids: CASSLRGDNEQFF. Full variable domain (rest looked up from reference TRBV7-3 and TRBJ2-1): GAGVSQTPSNKVTEKGKYVELRCDPISGHTALYWYRQSLGQGPEFLIYFQGTGAADDSGLPNDRFFAVRPEGSVSTLKIQRTERGDSAVYLCASSLRGDNEQFFGPGTRLTVL.

The CDR3 loop reads CASSPGTGGIKLFF. The chain joins TRBV6-1 to TRBJ1-4; with no DNA, the TCRdb D assignment of TRBD1 cannot be verified. The CDR3 sequence is 14 residues long. CDR1 is MNHNS and CDR2 is SASEGT in the germline V gene.

The rearrangement joins TRBV12-3 or TRBV12-4 to TRBJ1-1; lacking DNA, the TRBD1 call made by TCRdb goes unchecked. The CDR3 runs to 14 residues. The CDR3 reads CASSWDRGLTEAFF.

This sequence joins TRBV28 and TRBJ2-1; TCRdb's D call of TRBD2 is untestable without DNA. Germline lookup yields CDR1 MDHEN and CDR2 SYDVKM. The CDR3 is 16 residues long. CDR3 protein: CASRQSSGSKFNEQFF. The whole variable domain, remainder taken from reference TRBV28 and TRBJ2-1, is DVKVTQSSRYLVKRTGEKVFLECVQDMDHENMFWYRQDPGLGLRLIYFSYDVKMKEKGDIPEGYSVSREKKERFSLILESASTNQTSMYLCASRQSSGSKFNEQFFGPGTRLTVL.

This chain connects TRBV6-5 to TRBJ2-1; the D call of TRBD2 rests on TCRdb alone, since no DNA is present to check it. Germline V CDR1 and CDR2: MNHEY, SVGAGI. This CDR3 region has 14 residues. CDR3 residues: CASSLGLPYNEQFF.

The CDR3 here is CASSPRGGGYYNEQFF. V is TRBV7-9 and J is TRBJ2-1; TCRdb calls TRBD2, which cannot be checked without DNA. The CDR3 is 16 amino acids. The germline V gene has CDR1 SEHNR and CDR2 FQNEAQ (reference sequence).

The chain recombines TRBV20-1 with TRBJ2-7; the TRBD2 assignment by TCRdb is unverifiable without DNA. Germline assignment: CDR1 DFQATT and CDR2 SNEGSKA (reference sequence). There are 13 residues in the CDR3. The CDR3 is CSASDRALGEQYF.

V usage is TRBV7-2 and J usage is TRBJ2-2. The germline gives CDR1 SGHTA, CDR2 FQGNSA. The CDR3 extends over 15 amino acids. CDR3 sequence reads: CASSFSWLDTGELFF.

The CDR3 reads CASSFSRASSYNEQFF. The rearrangement uses TRBV7-3 and TRBJ2-1; TCRdb's D call of TRBD1 is untestable without DNA. This CDR3 region has 16 residues. CDR1 is SGHTA and CDR2 is FQGTGA in the germline V gene. Drawing the rest from reference TRBV7-3 and TRBJ2-1, the complete variable domain is GAGVSQTPSNKVTEKGKYVELRCDPISGHTALYWYRQSLGQGPEFLIYFQGTGAADDSGLPNDRFFAVRPEGSVSTLKIQRTERGDSAVYLCASSFSRASSYNEQFFGPGTRLTVL.

The V call is TRBV29-1, the J call TRBJ2-2; TCRdb names TRBD2, which stays unverified in the absence of DNA. This CDR3 spans 14 amino acids. Germline V gene data show CDR1 as SQVTM and CDR2 as ANQGSEA. The CDR3 region is CSVHGMEVTGELFF.

The chain employs TRBV20-1 and TRBJ2-7; checking the TCRdb D call of TRBD2 is not possible without DNA. In germline, CDR1 is DFQATT, CDR2 SNEGSKA (reference sequence). This CDR3 region has 15 residues. The CDR3: CSATPMTSGSYEQYF.

V usage is TRBV5-6 and J usage is TRBJ2-2; the D gene TCRdb calls, TRBD2, cannot be checked with no DNA. From germline, CDR1 is SGHDT and CDR2 YYEEEE. The CDR3 spans 16 residues. CDR3 in amino acids: CASSSVTSGNTGELFF.

This sequence joins TRBV7-9 and TRBJ2-6; TCRdb reports TRBD2, a call that lacks DNA to check it against. The CDR3 runs 17 residues. CDR1 SEHNR and CDR2 FQNEAQ come from the germline V gene (reference sequence). Here the CDR3 reads CASSLDRTAHGANVLTF.